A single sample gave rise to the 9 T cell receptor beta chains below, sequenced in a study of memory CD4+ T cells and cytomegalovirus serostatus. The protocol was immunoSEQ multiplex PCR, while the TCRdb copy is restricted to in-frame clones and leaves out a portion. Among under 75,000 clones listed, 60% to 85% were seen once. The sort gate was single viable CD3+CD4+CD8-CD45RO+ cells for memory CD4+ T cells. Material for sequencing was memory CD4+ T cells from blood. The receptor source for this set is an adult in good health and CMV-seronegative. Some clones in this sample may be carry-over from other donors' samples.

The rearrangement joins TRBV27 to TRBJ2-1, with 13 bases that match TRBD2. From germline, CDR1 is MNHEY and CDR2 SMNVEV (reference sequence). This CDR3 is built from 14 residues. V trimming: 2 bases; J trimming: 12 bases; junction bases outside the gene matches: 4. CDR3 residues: CASSLTSGRARQFF. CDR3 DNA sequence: TGTGCCAGCAGTTTAACTAGCGGGAGGGCCAGGCAGTTCTTC.

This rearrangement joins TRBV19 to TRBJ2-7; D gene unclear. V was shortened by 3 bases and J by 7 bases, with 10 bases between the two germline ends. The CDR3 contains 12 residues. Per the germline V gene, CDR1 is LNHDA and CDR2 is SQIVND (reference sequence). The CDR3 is CASSIPPGEQYF. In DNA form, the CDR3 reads TGTGCCAGTAGTATCCCTCCTGGGGAGCAGTACTTC. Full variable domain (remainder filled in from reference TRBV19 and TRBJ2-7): DGGITQSPKYLFRKEGQNVTLSCEQNLNHDAMYWYRQDPGQGLRLIYYSQIVNDFQKGDIAEGYSVSREKKESFPLTVTSAQKNPTAFYLCASSIPPGEQYFGPGTRLTVT.

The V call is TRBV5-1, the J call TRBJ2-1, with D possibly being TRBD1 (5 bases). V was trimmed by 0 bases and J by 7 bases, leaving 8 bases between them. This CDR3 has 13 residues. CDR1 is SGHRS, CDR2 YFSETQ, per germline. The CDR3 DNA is TGCGCCAGCAGCTTGGACAGGCCGAATGAGCAGTTCTTC. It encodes CASSLDRPNEQFF.

For the CDR3, the DNA is TGTGCCAGCAGCTTGGACAGGCAATCCTACAATGAGCAGTTCTTC. Residues: CASSLDRQSYNEQFF. The V and J genes are TRBV5-4 and TRBJ2-1, with TRBD1 as a possible D gene (5 bases). Trimming shortened V by 0 bases and J by 1 base, and 8 bases separated the two germline ends. CDR1 is SGHNT and CDR2 is YYREEE in the germline V gene (reference sequence). The CDR3 is 15 residues long.

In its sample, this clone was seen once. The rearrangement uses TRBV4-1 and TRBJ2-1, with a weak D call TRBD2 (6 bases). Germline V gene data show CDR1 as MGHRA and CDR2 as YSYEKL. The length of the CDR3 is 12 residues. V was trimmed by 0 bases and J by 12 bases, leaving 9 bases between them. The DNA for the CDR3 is TGCGCCAGCAGCCAAGATCGGAGGGGGCAGTTCTTC. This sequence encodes CASSQDRRGQFF.

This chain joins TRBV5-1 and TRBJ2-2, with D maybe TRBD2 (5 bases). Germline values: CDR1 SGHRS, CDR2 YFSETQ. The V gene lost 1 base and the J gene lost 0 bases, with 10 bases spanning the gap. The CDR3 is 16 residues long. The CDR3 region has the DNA TGCGCCAGCAGCTTGACCGCGGGCACGAACACCGGGGAGCTGTTTTTT. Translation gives CASSLTAGTNTGELFF.

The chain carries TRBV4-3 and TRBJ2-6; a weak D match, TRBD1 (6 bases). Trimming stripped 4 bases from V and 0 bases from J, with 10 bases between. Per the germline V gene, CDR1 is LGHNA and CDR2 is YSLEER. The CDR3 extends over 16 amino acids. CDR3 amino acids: CASSRVQGSGANVLTF. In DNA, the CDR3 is TGCGCCAGCAGCCGGGTACAGGGCTCTGGGGCCAACGTCCTGACTTTC.

The CDR3 bases are TGTGCCAGCAGTCCCGACAGGCCAAATCAGCCCCAGCATTTT. It is translated as CASSPDRPNQPQHF. The rearrangement joins TRBV28 to TRBJ1-5, with a weak D call TRBD1 (6 bases). Trimming cost V 5 bases and J 4 bases, with 12 bases left between them. CDR1 and CDR2 from the germline V gene are MDHEN and SYDVKM. The CDR3 is made up of 14 amino acids.

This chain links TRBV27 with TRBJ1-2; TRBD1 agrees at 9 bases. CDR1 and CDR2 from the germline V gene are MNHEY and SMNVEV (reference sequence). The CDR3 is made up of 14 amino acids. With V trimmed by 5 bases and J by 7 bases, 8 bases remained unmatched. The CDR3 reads CASSTDRGLSGYTF. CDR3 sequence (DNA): TGTGCCAGCAGTACGGACAGGGGCCTCTCTGGCTACACCTTC.